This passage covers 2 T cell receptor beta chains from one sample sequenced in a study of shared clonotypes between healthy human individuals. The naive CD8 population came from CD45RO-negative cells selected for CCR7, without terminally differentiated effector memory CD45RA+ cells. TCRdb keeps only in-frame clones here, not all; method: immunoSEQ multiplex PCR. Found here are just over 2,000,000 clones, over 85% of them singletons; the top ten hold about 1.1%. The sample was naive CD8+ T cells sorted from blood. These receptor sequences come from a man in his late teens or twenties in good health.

This chain's CDR3 is CASSYSPRQGSSEQYF. The CDR3 DNA reads as TGTGCCAGCAGTTACTCACCCCGGCAGGGGAGTTCCGAGCAGTACTTC. The rearrangement joins TRBV6-5 to TRBJ2-7; possibly TRBD1 for D (6 bases). The germline gives CDR1 MNHEY, CDR2 SVGAGI. This CDR3 has 16 amino acids. V lost 0 bases, J lost 6 bases, and 18 bases lay in between.

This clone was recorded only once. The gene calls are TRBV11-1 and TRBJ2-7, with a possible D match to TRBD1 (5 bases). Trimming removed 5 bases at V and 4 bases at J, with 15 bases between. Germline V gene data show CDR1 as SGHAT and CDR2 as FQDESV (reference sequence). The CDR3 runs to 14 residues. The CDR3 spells CASSLDFQGYEQYF. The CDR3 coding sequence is TGTGCCAGCAGCCTCGATTTCCAGGGTTACGAGCAGTACTTC.